Sequencing of this T cell receptor (beta chain) was carried out in a study of T cells in localized non-small cell lung cancer. Generated by immunoSEQ multiplex PCR, the TCRdb table keeps only in-frame clones and is missing some. This sample has 5,000 to 7,000 clones; 25% to 30% occur once, and the top ten carry around 5%. Comments on this clone: What it recognizes is unknown.

Study-wide findings and caveats: Appearing in adjacent lung were a median approximately 60 of the top 100 tumor clones. The highest T cell clonality was in uninvolved adjacent lung, above tumor. Investigators sequenced only a single tumor region, leaving heterogeneity possible.

Trimming pared 6 bases from V and 1 base from J, leaving 16 bases between. The V gene's germline CDR1 is MDHEN and CDR2 SYDVKM. The CDR3 is 16 amino acids. The sample in question was lung tumor tissue, obtained before any cancer treatment. The chain combines TRBV28 with TRBJ1-5; D is possibly TRBD1 (6 bases). The TCR comes from a female donor older than 55 with stage I lung adenocarcinoma. The CDR3 reads CASRYGTRGSNQPQHF. The CDR3 nucleotides read TGTGCCAGCAGGTACGGAACGAGGGGGAGCAATCAGCCCCAGCATTTT.